This entry lists 17 T cell receptor beta chains sequenced from one sample in a study of cytomegalovirus exposure and HLA in healthy donors. Both 60 Vbeta primers and 13 Jbeta primers went into the PCR. Repertoires were generated with immunoSEQ multiplex PCR, while TCRdb's copy carries only in-frame clones and drops some. In the table there are 98,000 or so clones, about 80% of which are singletons. The sample was PBMCs. These receptors came from a man between 35 and 55 years old in good health and CMV-seronegative.

On this clone itself: One junction end does not reproduce the germline sequence, and a read error may be involved. The rearrangement uses TRBV19 and TRBJ2-4; TRBD2 aligns across 7 bases. Germline CDR1 reads LNHDA; CDR2 reads SQIVND (reference sequence). The CDR3 runs 16 residues. As DNA, the CDR3 is TGTGCCAGTAGTGTAGACCCGGGGGGAGCCAAAAACATTCAGTACTTC. This gives the protein CASSVDPGGAKNIQYF.

This chain uses TRBV5-1 with TRBJ2-1, with a tentative D call TRBD1 (5 bases). The CDR3 spans 15 residues. The V gene's germline CDR1 is SGHRS and CDR2 YFSETQ. Deletions cut 1 base from V and 4 bases from J, with 12 bases between. CDR3 DNA sequence: TGCGCCAGCAGCTTGCAGGGCGGTTCGTACAATGAGCAGTTCTTC. This gives the protein CASSLQGGSYNEQFF. The full variable domain, completed using reference TRBV5-1 and TRBJ2-1, is KAGVTQTPRYLIKTRGQQVTLSCSPISGHRSVSWYQQTPGQGLQFLFEYFSETQRNKGNFPGRFSGRQFSNSRSEMNVSTLELGDSALYLCASSLQGGSYNEQFFGPGTRLTVL.

The chain is built from TRBV28 and TRBJ1-6, with D unclear. This CDR3 contains 14 residues. The V end lost 3 bases, the J end lost 5 bases, and 8 bases lay between the germline ends. CDR1 is MDHEN and CDR2 is SYDVKM in the germline V gene. The CDR3 is CASSLRIDNSPLHF. In nucleotides, the CDR3 is TGTGCCAGCAGTTTGCGGATAGATAATTCACCCCTCCACTTT. The full variable domain, its missing parts supplied by reference TRBV28 and TRBJ1-6, is DVKVTQSSRYLVKRTGEKVFLECVQDMDHENMFWYRQDPGLGLRLIYFSYDVKMKEKGDIPEGYSVSREKKERFSLILESASTNQTSMYLCASSLRIDNSPLHFGNGTRLTVT.

CDR3 nucleotide sequence: TGTGCCAGCAGCCCCAGACGGACACAAAACACCGGGGAGCTGTTTTTT. Amino acids: CASSPRRTQNTGELFF. The chain couples TRBV7-6 to TRBJ2-2; D might be TRBD1 (5 bases). Trimming took off 5 bases at V and 2 bases at J, with 15 bases between the two ends. Germline V gene lookup returns CDR1 SGHVS and CDR2 FNYEAQ. CDR3 length equals 16 residues. Looking up the rest from reference TRBV7-6 and TRBJ2-2 gives the full variable domain: GAGVSQSPRYKVTKRGQDVALRCDPISGHVSLYWYRQALGQGPEFLTYFNYEAQQDKSGLPNDRFSAERPEGSISTLTIQRTEQRDSAMYRCASSPRRTQNTGELFFGEGSRLTVL.

The V gene is TRBV6-1, the J gene TRBJ2-5; D might be TRBD2 (6 bases). Trimming left V 4 bases short and J 5 bases short, with 11 bases between. Germline V gene lookup returns CDR1 MNHNS and CDR2 SASEGT. The CDR3 covers 13 residues. The CDR3 DNA is TGTGCCAGCAGTGCGGGACTGCGGGAGACCCAGTACTTC. Translated, it gives CASSAGLRETQYF.

Here the CDR3 DNA reads TGTGCCAGCAGTCCGGGACACTCTGCCTACGAGCAGTACTTC. Protein: CASSPGHSAYEQYF. This chain uses TRBV27 with TRBJ2-7; the D gene is possibly TRBD1 (6 bases). The CDR3 spans 14 residues. V gave up 5 bases and J gave up 2 bases, with 13 bases separating them. Germline lookup yields CDR1 MNHEY and CDR2 SMNVEV (reference sequence).

The V gene is TRBV10-3, the J gene TRBJ1-5, with 9 bases identical to TRBD1. Germline CDR1 reads ENHRY; CDR2 reads SYGVKD. The CDR3 has 14 amino acids. V lost 6 bases and J lost 5; bases outside the gene matches: 5. This CDR3 reads CAIRGTGTDQPQHF. In DNA, the CDR3 is TGTGCCATCAGGGGGACAGGGACCGATCAGCCCCAGCATTTT.

This chain joins TRBV6-5 and TRBJ2-3; possibly TRBD2 for D (6 bases). The germline CDR1 and CDR2 sequences are MNHEY and SVGAGI. The CDR3 has 15 amino acids. Trimming stripped 2 bases from V and 3 bases from J, with 12 bases between. This CDR3 is CASSYRTSRTDTQYF. In nucleotides, the CDR3 is TGTGCCAGCAGTTACCGTACTAGCAGAACAGATACGCAGTATTTT.

V gene TRBV5-1 combines with J gene TRBJ2-7, with 8 bases matching TRBD2. Germline V gene lookup returns CDR1 SGHRS and CDR2 YFSETQ. The CDR3 has 15 residues. The J segment lost 4 bases and the V segment lost 4 bases, leaving 10 bases of the junction unmatched. CDR3 DNA: TGCGCCAGCAGCCTAACCGCGGGGGGCCTATACGAGCAGTACTTC. This encodes CASSLTAGGLYEQYF.

The V and J genes are TRBV19 and TRBJ1-2; D is ambiguous. Trimming cost V 6 bases and J 0 bases, with 8 bases left between them. Germline CDR1 and CDR2: LNHDA and SQIVND (reference sequence). The length of the CDR3 is 13 residues. The CDR3 DNA is TGTGCCAGTAGGGCAGACTCTAACTATGGCTACACCTTC. Its protein is CASRADSNYGYTF.

This chain connects TRBV6-4 to TRBJ1-1, with D maybe TRBD1 (6 bases). This CDR3 comprises 15 residues. CDR1 MRHNA and CDR2 SNTAGT come from the germline V gene. Between the trimmed V and J ends, which lost 3 bases and 1 base, there was a span of 12 bases. The CDR3 nucleotides read TGTGCCAGCAGTGAAAAGGGGGACAAGAACACTGAAGCTTTCTTT. Its protein product is CASSEKGDKNTEAFF.

This clone came up a few times. This sequence joins TRBV5-1 and TRBJ1-1; no clear D. Trimming shortened V by 0 bases and J by 0 bases, and 3 bases separated the two germline ends. Germline V gene data show CDR1 as SGHRS and CDR2 as YFSETQ. The CDR3 covers 13 residues. The CDR3 bases are TGCGCCAGCAGCTTGGTAGTGAACACTGAAGCTTTCTTT. Translating gives CASSLVVNTEAFF.

The chain employs TRBV27 and TRBJ2-7; D may be TRBD2 (5 bases). This CDR3 comprises 17 residues. The V gene lost 9 bases and the J gene lost 0 bases, with 24 bases spanning the gap. Germline loops: CDR1 MNHEY, CDR2 SMNVEV (reference sequence). CDR3 in DNA: TGTGCCAGTGGAGTAGAGAGGACTTACCTCTTCTCCTACGAGCAGTACTTC. It specifies CASGVERTYLFSYEQYF.

V usage is TRBV6-6 and J usage is TRBJ1-5; D unclear. V was shortened by 0 bases and J by 7 bases, with 13 bases between the two germline ends. This CDR3 has 15 residues. Germline lookup yields CDR1 MNHNY and CDR2 SVGAGI (reference sequence). The CDR3 coding sequence is TGTGCCAGCAGTTACTCGGGAGGGATCGGCCAGCCCCAGCATTTT. Translated, it gives CASSYSGGIGQPQHF.

The J gene is TRBJ2-3, the V gene TRBV4-1, with 7 positions matching TRBD2. The J segment lost 0 bases and the V segment lost 0 bases, leaving 6 bases of the junction unmatched. The germline gives CDR1 MGHRA, CDR2 YSYEKL. The CDR3 is 17 amino acids. CDR3 sequence: CASSQDPGAGSTDTQYF. The CDR3 bases are TGCGCCAGCAGCCAAGACCCAGGAGCGGGGAGCACAGATACGCAGTATTTT.

The CDR3 DNA reads as TGTGCCAGCAGCCCAACATGGAGCTCCTACGAGCAGTACTTC. The encoded protein is CASSPTWSSYEQYF. The J gene is TRBJ2-7, the V gene TRBV7-2; D gene unclear. The germline gives CDR1 SGHTA, CDR2 FQGNSA. This CDR3 has 14 amino acids. V was clipped by 5 bases and J by 0 bases, with 11 bases between them. The entire variable domain, with the rest obtained from reference TRBV7-2 and TRBJ2-7, is as follows: GAGVSQSPSNKVTEKGKDVELRCDPISGHTALYWYRQSLGQGLEFLIYFQGNSAPDKSGLPSDRFSAERTGGSVSTLTIQRTQQEDSAVYLCASSPTWSSYEQYFGPGTRLTVT.

The chain carries TRBV28 and TRBJ2-7, with 7 bases matching TRBD2. The J segment lost 3 bases and the V segment lost 10 bases, leaving 18 bases of the junction unmatched. The germline V gene has CDR1 MDHEN and CDR2 SYDVKM. The CDR3 is 16 amino acids. This CDR3 is CATKGTIGWFDYEQYF. The CDR3 DNA is TGTGCCACCAAGGGGACTATCGGCTGGTTTGACTACGAGCAGTACTTC.